This TCR beta chain was sequenced during a study of tissue T cells after allogeneic stem cell transplantation. Broader study findings: Sampling depth was limited, and the cohort was small and clinically varied. Anatomically similar tissues had similar TCR repertoires within each patient. Only a limited share of tissue TCRs appeared in blood or spleen.

The ends were cut back, 1 base at V and 2 bases at J, with 9 bases in the middle. The CDR3 runs to 15 residues. The germline V gene encodes CDR1 SGHNT and CDR2 YYREEE (reference sequence). Worth noting for this clone: Its matching antigen is unknown.

This table comes from immunoSEQ multiplex PCR, and its TCRdb copy is limited to in-frame clones, with some not included. The sample includes 1,000 to 1,500 clones, approximately 70% of them seen just once. The sequences come from spleen tissue, collected at autopsy. The origin of this receptor is a male patient at least 60 years old with steroid-refractory graft-versus-host disease after an allogeneic stem cell transplant. A share of the T cells may be of graft donor origin. The chain employs TRBV5-4 and TRBJ1-4; D remains unclear. CDR3 residues: CASSLYVGTNEKLFF. In nucleotides, the CDR3 is TGTGCCAGCAGCTTGTATGTAGGGACTAATGAAAAACTGTTTTTT.